Shown below are 6 T cell receptor beta chains from a single sample sequenced in a study of shared T cell receptors in the human thymus. Assay used: immunoSEQ multiplex PCR; TCRdb lists only in-frame clones, some missing. The sample lists about 400,000 clones; approximately 95% were seen once. Sequencing was performed on thymocytes. These receptors were obtained from a human donor.

The chain employs TRBV27 and TRBJ2-5, with D maybe TRBD1 (6 bases). CDR1 and CDR2 from the germline V gene are MNHEY and SMNVEV (reference sequence). The CDR3 totals 17 residues. V dropped 2 bases and J dropped 6 bases, with 22 bases sitting between them. The CDR3 DNA sequence: TGTGCCAGCAGTTTAATTTCCGGAGAAAGGGGGTTGAAGACCCAGTACTTC. Its translation: CASSLISGERGLKTQYF.

CDR3 sequence (DNA): TGTGCCATCAGCGACGGTACTAGCGGGAGGCTTCTGAGTGAGCAGTTCTTC. Encoded protein: CAISDGTSGRLLSEQFF. The V gene is TRBV10-3, the J gene TRBJ2-1; 12 bases match TRBD2. CDR3 length equals 17 residues. Looked up from germline, CDR1 is ENHRY and CDR2 is SYGVKD. V lost 6 bases and J lost 9; bases outside the gene matches: 15.

V usage is TRBV28 and J usage is TRBJ2-2, with TRBD1 matching 8 bases. Germline CDR1 reads MDHEN; CDR2 reads SYDVKM. The CDR3 loop spans 15 amino acids. Trimming cost V 5 bases and J 5 bases; bases outside gene matches: 7. CDR3 sequence: CASSPSDRVTGELFF. The DNA for the CDR3 is TGTGCCAGCAGTCCTTCGGACAGGGTGACCGGGGAGCTGTTTTTT.

This chain uses TRBV28 with TRBJ2-1; 9 bases align to TRBD1. This CDR3 has 15 amino acids. Germline-derived CDR1 and CDR2 are MDHEN and SYDVKM. Germline trimming cut 4 bases from V and 6 bases from J; bases unmatched to any gene: 7. The DNA of the CDR3 is TGTGCCAGCAGTTCTACGGGACAGGGCGGCAATGAGCAGTTCTTC. Its protein is CASSSTGQGGNEQFF.

The J gene is TRBJ2-2, the V gene TRBV4-3; TRBD2 aligns across 14 bases. CDR3 length: 17 residues. From germline, CDR1 is LGHNA and CDR2 YSLEER. V trimming: 3 bases; J trimming: 6 bases; junction bases outside the gene matches: 6. CDR3 sequence: CASSQERGLAGAGELFF. CDR3 sequence (DNA): TGCGCCAGCAGCCAGGAAAGGGGACTAGCGGGAGCCGGGGAGCTGTTTTTT.

The gene calls are TRBV7-9 and TRBJ1-5, with a weak D call TRBD1 (5 bases). Trimming cost V 8 bases and J 1 base, with 15 bases left between them. From germline, CDR1 is SEHNR and CDR2 FQNEAQ (reference sequence). The CDR3 runs 15 residues. The CDR3 spells CASADGRGSNQPQHF. CDR3 in DNA: TGTGCCAGCGCCGACGGGAGGGGAAGCAATCAGCCCCAGCATTTT.